This entry describes one T cell receptor beta chain. Its cognate antigen is unknown. Following a re-call of the 5' RACE reads, TCRdb has one entry per CDR3 protein and lacks DNA. The sample has roughly 160,000 distinct CDR3 sequences. This sample is drawn from a study of T cells expressing NK-cell markers. Study as a whole: Sorted CD3+CD56-NKG2C+, CD3+CD56+NKG2C+ and CD3+CD56+NKG2C- T cells supplied the TCR beta repertoires. Overall study findings and caveats: Nothing established the HCMV specificity of expanded NKG2C+ T cell clones. A range of about 1.0-8% of CD8+ T cells consisted of dominant NKG2C+ clonotypes in roughly 6 donors. The CD3+CD56-NKG2C+ fraction of a few donors was also led by these clonotypes.

This CDR3 has 17 amino acids. Germline CDR1 is DFQATT and CDR2 is SNEGSKA (reference sequence). The sample was blood T cells: a sorted CD56 or NKG2C T cell subset, CD4+ or CD8+ T cells, or bulk PBMC T cells (not recorded which). This TCR derives from a man between 18 and 69 years old in good health. This sequence joins TRBV20-1 and TRBJ1-6; the TCRdb D gene call, TRBD1, has no DNA to confirm it. CDR3 amino acids: CSARDPGQGEDNSPLHF.